The 15 T cell receptor beta chains below were found in one sample sequenced in a study of radiation and T cells in renal cell carcinoma. Described time point: blood 2 weeks post-SBRT. The treatment: 15 Gy SBRT to primary tumor, nephrectomy 4 weeks later. Libraries were prepared by immunoSEQ multiplex PCR; TCRdb keeps only in-frame clonotypes and omits some of them. This sample has about 130,000 clones, with around 80% found just once. The specimen was blood, collected from a patient whose treatment included radiotherapy and nephrectomy. Receptors originate from a man in his forties or fifties with renal cell carcinoma.

The chain joins TRBV7-2 to TRBJ2-1, with D possibly TRBD2 on 5 matching bases. V gave up 6 bases and J gave up 12 bases, with 21 bases separating them. Germline V gene sequence: CDR1 SGHTA, CDR2 FQGNSA. The length of the CDR3 is 14 residues. The CDR3 protein is CASSPSSGVVVQFF. CDR3 DNA sequence: TGTGCCAGCAGTCCTTCATCCGGGGTAGTTGTGCAGTTCTTC.

This chain links TRBV25-1 with TRBJ2-5; tentative D call: TRBD1 (6 bases). V was trimmed by 6 bases and J by 3 bases, leaving 20 bases between them. Germline values: CDR1 MGHDK, CDR2 SYGVNS. CDR3 size: 16 residues. The CDR3 spells CASSVRPGHAEETQYF. The CDR3 nucleotides are TGTGCCAGCAGCGTAAGACCGGGACACGCCGAAGAGACCCAGTACTTC.

V and J are TRBV9 and TRBJ2-6, with a weak D call TRBD2 (5 bases). Germline V gives CDR1 SGDLS, CDR2 YYNGEE. With 0 bases removed from V and 0 bases from J, the gap between germline ends came to 7 bases. This CDR3 comprises 16 residues. The CDR3 sequence is CASSVATSSGANVLTF. The CDR3 DNA reads TGTGCCAGCAGCGTAGCTACTAGCTCTGGGGCCAACGTCCTGACTTTC.

The chain couples TRBV29-1 to TRBJ1-2; no definite D call. The CDR3 length is 13 residues. Trimming pared 5 bases from V and 4 bases from J, leaving 14 bases between. The germline V gene encodes CDR1 SQVTM and CDR2 ANQGSEA. The CDR3 region has the DNA TGCAGCGTTAAATGGTCGGCTACCTATGGCTACACCTTC. It translates to CSVKWSATYGYTF.

V gene TRBV5-1 combines with J gene TRBJ2-7, with D tentatively TRBD2 (6 bases). Trimming stripped 4 bases from V and 4 bases from J, with 21 bases between. The CDR3 spans 16 residues. Germline V gene lookup returns CDR1 SGHRS and CDR2 YFSETQ. CDR3 loop: CASSVDRDSTEYEQYF. The CDR3 DNA reads as TGCGCCAGCAGCGTCGACCGGGACTCAACAGAATACGAGCAGTACTTC.

The chain carries TRBV7-8 and TRBJ2-7, with 8 bases matching TRBD2. The trim removed 5 bases at V and 1 base at J, leaving 13 bases unmatched. Germline V gene lookup returns CDR1 SGHVS and CDR2 FQNEAQ. CDR3 length: 17 residues. DNA of the CDR3: TGTGCCAGCAGCGCGGGGGGACTGAGCATCTTTTCCTACGAGCAGTACTTC. Protein sequence: CASSAGGLSIFSYEQYF.

The rearrangement uses TRBV2 and TRBJ2-5, with 10 bases that match TRBD2. This CDR3 has 17 amino acids. Germline CDR1 is SNHLY and CDR2 is FYNNEI. The J segment lost 5 bases and the V segment lost 1 base, leaving 10 bases of the junction unmatched. The CDR3 here is CASSEVRQGLAWETQYF. The CDR3 DNA follows: TGTGCCAGCAGTGAAGTACGACAGGGACTAGCGTGGGAGACCCAGTACTTC. The full variable domain, with the rest looked up from reference TRBV2 and TRBJ2-5, is EPEVTQTPSHQVTQMGQEVILRCVPISNHLYFYWYRQILGQKVEFLVSFYNNEISEKSEIFDDQFSVERPDGSNFTLKIRSTKLEDSAMYFCASSEVRQGLAWETQYFGPGTRLLVL.

The chain's CDR3 is CASRKGQGDYGYTF. In DNA form, the CDR3 reads TGTGCCAGCAGGAAGGGACAGGGCGATTATGGCTACACCTTC. The J gene is TRBJ1-2, the V gene TRBV6-1; 9 positions agree with TRBD1. Germline V gene data show CDR1 as MNHNS and CDR2 as SASEGT. The CDR3 extends over 14 amino acids. V lost 6 bases, J lost 5 bases, and 7 bases stayed unmatched.

The chain joins TRBV6-1 to TRBJ1-2, with 7 bases fitting TRBD1. Per germline, CDR1 MNHNS and CDR2 SASEGT. Germline trimming cut 2 bases from V and 8 bases from J; bases unmatched to any gene: 11. This CDR3 is 15 amino acids long. The CDR3 DNA reads TGTGCCAGCAGTGAAAGACAGGGCTTTCAAAAGGGCTACACCTTC. Protein: CASSERQGFQKGYTF.

The chain joins TRBV19 to TRBJ2-3, with a weak D call TRBD2 (5 bases). The length of the CDR3 is 14 residues. Trimming pared 5 bases from V and 5 bases from J, leaving 14 bases between. CDR1 and CDR2 from the germline V gene are LNHDA and SQIVND (reference sequence). The CDR3 loop reads CASSDDRRRDTQYF. DNA of the CDR3: TGTGCCAGTAGTGATGACCGGAGGAGAGATACGCAGTATTTT.

The chain combines TRBV5-4 with TRBJ1-1; D is possibly TRBD1 (6 bases). Germline CDR1 SGHNT, CDR2 YYREEE (reference sequence). V gave up 0 bases and J gave up 0 bases, with 9 bases separating them. The CDR3 has 15 residues. The CDR3 DNA reads as TGTGCCAGCAGCTTGGGGGGGCGCGTGAACACTGAAGCTTTCTTT. It specifies CASSLGGRVNTEAFF.

This rearrangement joins TRBV25-1 to TRBJ2-2; 7 positions match TRBD2. The CDR3 runs 15 residues. V gave up 4 bases and J gave up 4 bases; unmatched junction bases: 6. CDR1 and CDR2 (germline): MGHDK, SYGVNS. This CDR3 reads CASSVRDYRTGELFF. The DNA for the CDR3 is TGTGCCAGCAGTGTCCGGGACTATCGCACCGGGGAGCTGTTTTTT.

V and J are TRBV4-3 and TRBJ2-3; D call uncertain. From germline, CDR1 is LGHNA and CDR2 YSLEER. The CDR3 consists of 14 residues. The V and J ends lost 2 bases and 6 bases respectively, with 12 bases between them. Written as DNA, the CDR3 is TGCGCCAGCAGCCAACAGGCCACCGGGGATACGCAGTATTTT. Translated: CASSQQATGDTQYF.

The chain couples TRBV7-3 to TRBJ1-2; tentatively, D is TRBD1 (6 bases). V was clipped by 2 bases and J by 8 bases, with 12 bases between them. The CDR3 runs 13 residues. Germline CDR1 reads SGHTA; CDR2 reads FQGTGA. In DNA form, the CDR3 reads TGTGCCAGCAGCTTAGGGCAGGGGTACGGCTACACCTTC. Its protein product is CASSLGQGYGYTF.

V gene TRBV30 combines with J gene TRBJ1-5, with D tentatively TRBD1 (5 bases). CDR3 length equals 13 residues. V lost 2 bases and J lost 7, with 12 bases in between. Looked up from germline, CDR1 is GTSNPN and CDR2 is SVGIG (reference sequence). CDR3 nucleotides: TGTGCCTGGAGTCTGCAGGGCGAGCAGCCCCAGCATTTT. This encodes CAWSLQGEQPQHF.